This T cell receptor (beta chain) stems from a study of shared T cell receptors in the human thymus. Here immunoSEQ multiplex PCR was the method, and the copy in TCRdb shows in-frame clones only, minus some. The profile shows over 650,000 clones, around 87% of them singletons. The CDR3 runs 18 residues. Germline-derived CDR1 and CDR2 are MGHRA and YSYEKL. V shed 0 bases and J shed 0 bases, with 14 bases lying between them. This sample also belongs to another study, concerning human thymus T cells. From that second work: Use of V and J genes seemed skewed within the thymic and blood repertoires.

V usage is TRBV4-1 and J usage is TRBJ1-4, with D perhaps TRBD1 (6 bases). This receptor was obtained from a boy under two years old with a congenital heart defect. The source material was thymocytes. The CDR3 DNA reads as TGCGCCAGCAGCCAAGATAGGGGGAGGGCTGCAACTAATGAAAAACTGTTTTTT. Its protein is CASSQDRGRAATNEKLFF.